The 12 T cell receptor beta chains given below trace back to one sample, sequenced in a study of blood T cell repertoires in COVID-19. Sequencing was performed with immunoSEQ multiplex PCR; in TCRdb, only in-frame clones are kept and a portion is missing. This sample has more than 200,000 clones, with 86% found just once. The sequencing sample was made of peripheral blood. Receptors originate from a woman aged 50 to 65 with COVID-19, enrolled during active disease.

The rearrangement uses TRBV3-1 (or the pseudogene TRBV3-2) and TRBJ2-4; D might be TRBD1 (5 bases). The length of the CDR3 is 15 residues. Trimming pared 3 bases from V and 6 bases from J, leaving 15 bases between. Looked up from germline, CDR1 is LGHDT and CDR2 is YNNKEL (reference sequence). The CDR3 loop is CASSQRQGIINIQYF. In DNA form, the CDR3 reads TGTGCCAGCAGCCAGAGGCAGGGAATAATAAACATTCAGTACTTC.

The chain joins TRBV4-1 to TRBJ2-2, with D possibly being TRBD2 (6 bases). This CDR3 spans 16 amino acids. In germline, CDR1 is MGHRA, CDR2 YSYEKL. The V end was cut by 4 bases, the J end by 2 bases, with 14 bases between. Written as DNA, the CDR3 is TGCGCCAGCAGCCCCCCCCCGGGACTTAACACCGGGGAGCTGTTTTTT. Translation gives CASSPPPGLNTGELFF.

This sequence joins TRBV24-1 and TRBJ2-2; D gene ambiguous. V was shortened by 5 bases and J by 6 bases, with 9 bases between the two germline ends. Germline assignment: CDR1 KGHDR and CDR2 SFDVKD. The CDR3 loop spans 13 amino acids. The CDR3 loop is CATSVSTSGELFF. DNA for the CDR3: TGTGCCACCAGTGTGAGTACCTCCGGGGAGCTGTTTTTT.

V is TRBV19 and J is TRBJ2-1, with TRBD1 identical over 10 bases. The CDR3 has 19 amino acids. Germline trimming cut 6 bases from V and 4 bases from J; bases unmatched to any gene: 18. Germline V lookup: CDR1 LNHDA, CDR2 SQIVND (reference sequence). Here the CDR3 DNA reads TGTGCCAGTAGCAGTATATCTCACGGACAGGGGGGGACTTACAATGAGCAGTTCTTC. It is translated as CASSSISHGQGGTYNEQFF.

The rearrangement joins TRBV19 to TRBJ2-5; D might be TRBD1 (5 bases). V was clipped by 5 bases and J by 5 bases, with 15 bases between them. CDR1 LNHDA and CDR2 SQIVND come from the germline V gene (reference sequence). CDR3 length: 14 amino acids. The CDR3 DNA reads as TGTGCCAGTAGTCCCGATCGACAGTGGGAGACCCAGTACTTC. Its protein product is CASSPDRQWETQYF.

CDR3 DNA sequence: TGTGCCAGTAGTACGGGACATCCGGCACAGTATTTT. Protein: CASSTGHPAQYF. V is TRBV19 and J is TRBJ2-3; D perhaps matches TRBD1 (6 bases). CDR3 length: 12 residues. The V and J ends lost 4 bases and 12 bases respectively, with 14 bases between them. The germline gives CDR1 LNHDA, CDR2 SQIVND (reference sequence).

The chain links TRBV3-1 (or the pseudogene TRBV3-2) to TRBJ2-3, with D perhaps TRBD2 (5 bases). CDR1 is LGHDT, CDR2 YNNKEL, per germline (reference sequence). The CDR3 is made up of 16 amino acids. Trimming shortened V by 0 bases and J by 6 bases, and 16 bases separated the two germline ends. The CDR3 coding sequence is TGTGCCAGCAGCCAAGACCAGTTGATATCGGGGGATACGCAGTATTTT. It specifies CASSQDQLISGDTQYF.

The rearrangement links TRBV19 to TRBJ2-7; 12 bases agree with TRBD2. This CDR3 comprises 15 residues. Losses at the gene ends were 7 bases for V and 0 bases for J; bases not matched to a gene: 4. Per germline, CDR1 LNHDA and CDR2 SQIVND (reference sequence). CDR3: CASKRTSGDSYEQYF. The CDR3, as DNA: TGTGCCAGTAAAAGGACTAGCGGGGACTCCTACGAGCAGTACTTC.

The table lists this clone with a count of one. This chain connects TRBV5-1 to TRBJ2-1; 7 bases line up with TRBD1. The CDR3 spans 13 residues. Germline CDR1 is SGHRS and CDR2 is YFSETQ. The junction had 6 bases not matched to a gene; V was cut back by 4 bases and J by 8 bases. The chain's CDR3 is CASSATGVHEQFF. The CDR3 DNA follows: TGCGCCAGCAGCGCTACAGGGGTACATGAGCAGTTCTTC.

This chain connects TRBV5-6 to TRBJ2-2, with D perhaps TRBD1 (6 bases). Looked up from germline, CDR1 is SGHDT and CDR2 is YYEEEE. The CDR3 extends over 18 amino acids. Trimming removed 3 bases at V and 1 base at J, with 19 bases between. The CDR3 spells CASSSPPGGRGNTGELFF. CDR3 sequence (DNA): TGTGCCAGCAGCTCTCCCCCTGGTGGCAGGGGGAACACCGGGGAGCTGTTTTTT. The entire variable domain, with the rest obtained from reference TRBV5-6 and TRBJ2-2, is as follows: DAGVTQSPTHLIKTRGQQVTLRCSPKSGHDTVSWYQQALGQGPQFIFQYYEEEERQRGNFPDRFSGHQFPNYSSELNVNALLLGDSALYLCASSSPPGGRGNTGELFFGEGSRLTVL.

This clone appeared a single time. The chain carries TRBV5-4 and TRBJ1-5; D not certain. V gave up 5 bases and J gave up 0 bases, with 9 bases separating them. Per germline, CDR1 SGHNT and CDR2 YYREEE (reference sequence). The CDR3 sequence is 14 residues long. The CDR3 sequence is CASSSAGSNQPQHF. CDR3 bases: TGTGCCAGCAGTTCCGCGGGTAGCAATCAGCCCCAGCATTTT.

The chain is built from TRBV11-2 and TRBJ2-1; D gene uncertain. The CDR3 consists of 14 residues. V lost 6 bases and J lost 5, with 14 bases in between. Germline CDR1 reads SGHAT; CDR2 reads FQNNGV. The DNA for the CDR3 is TGTGCCAGCAGGAGACTCCGGATTAACAATGAGCAGTTCTTC. It translates to CASRRLRINNEQFF.